This paragraph reports one TCR beta chain. Within the sample, other DNA sequences also encode this same CDR3. CDR3 size: 14 residues. The V gene's germline CDR1 is SGDLS and CDR2 YYNGEE. After removal of 2 bases from V and 10 bases from J, the junction contained 4 bases not matched to a gene. This entry is derived from a study of blood T cell repertoires in COVID-19. Using immunoSEQ multiplex PCR, the repertoire was profiled, and TCRdb retains in-frame clones only, with some absent. This table holds about 100,000 clones, roughly 84% found once. Sequenced: peripheral blood. The V call is TRBV9, the J call TRBJ1-4; 11 nucleotides align to TRBD1. The sequence was collected from a human donor in a cohort sampled during active COVID-19. The CDR3 nucleotides are TGTGCCAGCAGCGTGGGACAGGGGGTGGGAAAACTGTTTTTT. It translates to CASSVGQGVGKLFF.